These T cell receptor beta chains were read from a single sample in a study of PD-1 blockade in mismatch repair-deficient tumors. The protocol was immunoSEQ multiplex PCR, while the TCRdb copy is restricted to in-frame clones and leaves out a portion. The table records 77,000 or so clones, about four fifths of them present only once. The source material was peripheral blood, sampled 44 weeks after starting pembrolizumab. These receptor sequences come from an adult with mismatch repair-deficient cancer. CDR3s include the opening cysteine and the closing phenylalanine or tryptophan. Fields, in order: clone size, V gene, D gene, J gene, CDR3 DNA, CDR3 protein. D genes are given only for firm matches. Rows give clone size only sometimes, using once, few, many, or a class for an expanded clone.

clone size: medium-sized
V gene: TRBV25-1
D gene: TRBD2
J gene: TRBJ2-4
CDR3 DNA: TGTGCCAGCAGTGAAGGCCTAGCGGGACTTCAGTACTTC
CDR3 protein: CASSEGLAGLQYF

clone size: .
V gene: TRBV18
D gene: TRBD1
J gene: TRBJ2-7
CDR3 DNA: TGTGCCAGCTCACCGGTCCCGGGACAGGCCTACGAGCAGTACTTC
CDR3 protein: CASSPVPGQAYEQYF

clone size: once
V gene: TRBV13
D gene: TRBD1
J gene: TRBJ1-2
CDR3 DNA: TGTGCCAGCAGCTTAGGAGCTCAGGGGGCGAATGGCTACACCTTC
CDR3 protein: CASSLGAQGANGYTF

clone size: .
V gene: TRBV7-2
D gene: .
J gene: TRBJ1-5
CDR3 DNA: TGTGCCAGCAGCTTAATCCGAGGGGTCCATCAGCCCCAGCATTTT
CDR3 protein: CASSLIRGVHQPQHF

clone size: .
V gene: TRBV11-3
D gene: TRBD1
J gene: TRBJ2-2
CDR3 DNA: TGTGCCAGCAGCTCCGGACAGGGGGGGTACACCGGGGAGCTGTTTTTT
CDR3 protein: CASSSGQGGYTGELFF

clone size: .
V gene: TRBV7-6
D gene: TRBD1
J gene: TRBJ1-5
CDR3 DNA: TGTGCCAGCAGCTTAATGACAGGGCTGGGTCAGCCCCAGCATTTT
CDR3 protein: CASSLMTGLGQPQHF

clone size: large
V gene: TRBV7-9
D gene: .
J gene: TRBJ2-7
CDR3 DNA: TGTGCCAGCGAAAGCAGGAATTCCTACGAGCAGTACTTC
CDR3 protein: CASESRNSYEQYF

clone size: medium-sized
V gene: TRBV5-4
D gene: .
J gene: TRBJ1-1
CDR3 DNA: TGTGCCAGCAGCTCGACGTACAGCTTGAACACTGAAGCTTTCTTT
CDR3 protein: CASSSTYSLNTEAFF

clone size: .
V gene: TRBV9
D gene: TRBD1
J gene: TRBJ1-2
CDR3 DNA: TGTGCCAGCAGCGTAGGGGACAGGGCGGCCTATGGCTACACCTTC
CDR3 protein: CASSVGDRAAYGYTF

clone size: .
V gene: TRBV5-4
D gene: .
J gene: TRBJ2-1
CDR3 DNA: TGTGCCAGCAGCTTGGTACCCTTAGCGGTCAGGTTCTTC
CDR3 protein: CASSLVPLAVRFF

clone size: .
V gene: TRBV11-2
D gene: .
J gene: TRBJ2-2
CDR3 DNA: TGTGCCAGCAGCTTAGTCAGGGCGAACACCGGGGAGCTGTTTTTT
CDR3 protein: CASSLVRANTGELFF

clone size: .
V gene: TRBV9
D gene: .
J gene: TRBJ1-2
CDR3 DNA: TGTGCCAGCAGCGCCAATCCACACCAGGGTTCTGATGGCTACACCTTC
CDR3 protein: CASSANPHQGSDGYTF

clone size: .
V gene: TRBV6-6
D gene: .
J gene: TRBJ2-3
CDR3 DNA: TGTGCCAGCAGTTACGTACAGTCCACAGATACGCAGTATTTT
CDR3 protein: CASSYVQSTDTQYF

clone size: few
V gene: TRBV19
D gene: .
J gene: TRBJ1-1
CDR3 DNA: TGTGCCAGTAACGGGGGGAGGACTGAAGCTTTCTTT
CDR3 protein: CASNGGRTEAFF

clone size: .
V gene: TRBV6-5
D gene: TRBD2
J gene: TRBJ2-7
CDR3 DNA: TGTGCCAGCAGTGAAGCGGGGGACTACGAGCAGTACTTC
CDR3 protein: CASSEAGDYEQYF

clone size: .
V gene: TRBV28
D gene: .
J gene: TRBJ2-3
CDR3 DNA: TGTGCCAGCAGTTTAGGCGAAGGGGGTACAGATACGCAGTATTTT
CDR3 protein: CASSLGEGGTDTQYF

clone size: .
V gene: TRBV28
D gene: TRBD2
J gene: TRBJ2-7
CDR3 DNA: TGTGCCAGCAGAAAAGCGGGAGATCCTTACGAGCAGTACTTC
CDR3 protein: CASRKAGDPYEQYF

clone size: .
V gene: TRBV18
D gene: TRBD2
J gene: TRBJ2-7
CDR3 DNA: TGTGCCAGCTCACCTTCTGGACTAGCGGGAGTCGAGCAGTACTTC
CDR3 protein: CASSPSGLAGVEQYF

clone size: .
V gene: TRBV7-8
D gene: .
J gene: TRBJ2-7
CDR3 DNA: TGTGCCAGCAGCTTAGCCCAGACAGTTACCTACGAGCAGTACTTC
CDR3 protein: CASSLAQTVTYEQYF

clone size: .
V gene: TRBV11-2
D gene: .
J gene: TRBJ2-1
CDR3 DNA: TGTGCCAGCAGCTTAAATTCGGGCAATGAGCAGTTCTTC
CDR3 protein: CASSLNSGNEQFF

clone size: .
V gene: TRBV18
D gene: TRBD1
J gene: TRBJ2-1
CDR3 DNA: TGTGCCAGCTCCCCCGGGACAGGGTCCTACAATGAGCAGTTCTTC
CDR3 protein: CASSPGTGSYNEQFF

clone size: .
V gene: TRBV14
D gene: .
J gene: TRBJ2-6
CDR3 DNA: TGTGCCAGCAGCCAAGGGGGTTTAGGTCGCCCTGGGGCCAACGTCCTGACTTTC
CDR3 protein: CASSQGGLGRPGANVLTF

clone size: .
V gene: TRBV5-1
D gene: .
J gene: TRBJ1-2
CDR3 DNA: TGCGCCAGCAGCTTGGTTGGGAGTGGCTACACCTTC
CDR3 protein: CASSLVGSGYTF

clone size: once
V gene: TRBV7-2
D gene: .
J gene: TRBJ1-1
CDR3 DNA: TGTGCCAGCAGCTTACTCGCCGGACAGTTGAACACTGAAGCTTTCTTT
CDR3 protein: CASSLLAGQLNTEAFF

clone size: .
V gene: TRBV7-9
D gene: .
J gene: TRBJ1-4
CDR3 DNA: TGTGCCAGCAGCTCGACCTACTCTAATGAAAAACTGTTTTTT
CDR3 protein: CASSSTYSNEKLFF

clone size: .
V gene: TRBV12-5
D gene: .
J gene: TRBJ1-5
CDR3 DNA: TGTGCTAGTGGGCCGAGGGGGTATAGCAATCAGCCCCAGCATTTT
CDR3 protein: CASGPRGYSNQPQHF

clone size: .
V gene: TRBV5-4
D gene: .
J gene: TRBJ2-4
CDR3 DNA: TGTGCCAGCAGCTTGGACGCTCCAGGGGGGAAAAACATTCAGTACTTC
CDR3 protein: CASSLDAPGGKNIQYF

clone size: .
V gene: TRBV5-6
D gene: TRBD1
J gene: TRBJ1-2
CDR3 DNA: TGTGCCAGCAGCCCGACCTCTGGACAGGGGCTCTATGGCTACACCTTC
CDR3 protein: CASSPTSGQGLYGYTF

clone size: .
V gene: TRBV18
D gene: .
J gene: TRBJ1-3
CDR3 DNA: TGTGCCAGCTCAGCAAGAGACACCAACTCTGGAAACACCATATATTTT
CDR3 protein: CASSARDTNSGNTIYF

clone size: .
V gene: TRBV11-3
D gene: TRBD1
J gene: TRBJ1-3
CDR3 DNA: TGTGCCAGCAGCATAACAGGGGACCCTGGAAACACCATATATTTT
CDR3 protein: CASSITGDPGNTIYF

clone size: many
V gene: TRBV19
D gene: .
J gene: TRBJ1-2
CDR3 DNA: TGTGCCAGTAGTACTAACTATGGCTACACCTTC
CDR3 protein: CASSTNYGYTF

clone size: .
V gene: TRBV7-8
D gene: TRBD1
J gene: TRBJ1-1
CDR3 DNA: TGTGCCAGCAGCTTATGGACAGGGGTGAACACTGAAGCTTTCTTT
CDR3 protein: CASSLWTGVNTEAFF

clone size: few
V gene: TRBV5-4
D gene: .
J gene: TRBJ2-5
CDR3 DNA: TGTGCCAGCAGCCCAGGGGCGCTAGCGGACCCCCCGGGGACCCAGTACTTC
CDR3 protein: CASSPGALADPPGTQYF

clone size: .
V gene: TRBV4-2
D gene: .
J gene: TRBJ2-5
CDR3 DNA: TGTGCCAGCAGCCCTTTTGTTAAGGGCAGTGGGGAGACCCAGTACTTC
CDR3 protein: CASSPFVKGSGETQYF

clone size: .
V gene: TRBV7-2
D gene: .
J gene: TRBJ1-3
CDR3 DNA: TGTGCCAGCAGCTTAGGACCCGGGGGCGGAAACACCATATATTTT
CDR3 protein: CASSLGPGGGNTIYF

clone size: .
V gene: TRBV11-3
D gene: .
J gene: TRBJ2-5
CDR3 DNA: TGTGCCAGCAGCTCCCGTCCGGTGACAGAACAAGAGACCCAGTACTTC
CDR3 protein: CASSSRPVTEQETQYF

clone size: few
V gene: TRBV7-9
D gene: TRBD1
J gene: TRBJ2-7
CDR3 DNA: TGTGCCAGCAGACCCCAGACAGGGGAAATCTACGAGCAGTACTTC
CDR3 protein: CASRPQTGEIYEQYF

clone size: .
V gene: TRBV6-5
D gene: .
J gene: TRBJ1-1
CDR3 DNA: TGTGCCAGCAGTTCAACAGGGCCGCTCGGCACTGAAGCTTTCTTT
CDR3 protein: CASSSTGPLGTEAFF

clone size: .
V gene: TRBV5-1
D gene: .
J gene: TRBJ2-3
CDR3 DNA: TGCGCCAGCAGCAACGGAGGTATGGGAGATACGCAGTATTTT
CDR3 protein: CASSNGGMGDTQYF

clone size: .
V gene: TRBV6-5
D gene: .
J gene: TRBJ1-5
CDR3 DNA: TGTGCCAGCAGTTACTCGGGGGGCAGCAATCAGCCCCAGCATTTT
CDR3 protein: CASSYSGGSNQPQHF

clone size: once
V gene: TRBV28
D gene: .
J gene: TRBJ1-1
CDR3 DNA: TGTGCCAGCATCACACAGGAGTTGAACACTGAAGCTTTCTTT
CDR3 protein: CASITQELNTEAFF

clone size: .
V gene: TRBV6-6
D gene: .
J gene: TRBJ1-1
CDR3 DNA: TGTGCCAGCACTACTTCGGGGGTTGGCACTGAAGCTTTCTTT
CDR3 protein: CASTTSGVGTEAFF

clone size: .
V gene: TRBV5-4
D gene: .
J gene: TRBJ2-5
CDR3 DNA: TGTGCCAGCAGCTTGGAAATGCGGCGGGAGACCCAGTACTTC
CDR3 protein: CASSLEMRRETQYF

clone size: once
V gene: TRBV7-6
D gene: .
J gene: TRBJ2-7
CDR3 DNA: TGTGCCAGCAGCTTAGAGGGGGGGGACTCCTACGAGCAGTACTTC
CDR3 protein: CASSLEGGDSYEQYF